The 31 T cell receptor beta chains in this list originate from one sample, sequenced in a study of T cell clones after liver transplantation. Assay used: immunoSEQ multiplex PCR; TCRdb lists only in-frame clones, some missing. The repertoire holds fewer than 20,000 clones, with over 75% as singletons. The sequencing here drew on CD8+ T cells from blood, taken about 46 months after liver transplant. The receptors originated from a human patient who received a liver transplant. The T cells may partly be graft donor cells.

The chain has TRBV6-5 and TRBJ1-5, with 9 bases identical to TRBD1. Per the germline V gene, CDR1 is MNHEY and CDR2 is SVGAGI. CDR3 length: 15 residues. V was pared by 9 bases and J by 5 bases, with 11 bases of the junction left unmatched. Here the CDR3 DNA reads TGTGCCAGTCAAGGAGGGACAGGGCTTCATCAGCCCCAGCATTTT. Encoded protein: CASQGGTGLHQPQHF.

This clone showed up just once. V and J are TRBV19 and TRBJ1-1; D gene uncertain. V lost 6 bases and J 0 bases, leaving 11 bases between the germline ends. CDR1 and CDR2 from the germline V gene are LNHDA and SQIVND (reference sequence). The CDR3 spans 14 residues. Written as DNA, the CDR3 is TGTGCCAGTAGCTCCGACGGGTTGAACACTGAAGCTTTCTTT. Encoded protein: CASSSDGLNTEAFF.

The gene calls are TRBV7-6 and TRBJ2-5; D not resolved. The V end lost 3 bases, the J end lost 3 bases, and 8 bases lay between the germline ends. Germline CDR1 SGHVS, CDR2 FNYEAQ. This CDR3 has 13 residues. In nucleotides, the CDR3 is TGTGCCAGCAGCTTTAGGAGAAAAGAGACCCAGTACTTC. This gives the protein CASSFRRKETQYF. The full variable domain, rest sourced from reference TRBV7-6 and TRBJ2-5, is GAGVSQSPRYKVTKRGQDVALRCDPISGHVSLYWYRQALGQGPEFLTYFNYEAQQDKSGLPNDRFSAERPEGSISTLTIQRTEQRDSAMYRCASSFRRKETQYFGPGTRLLVL.

The chain links TRBV19 to TRBJ1-1; a weak D match, TRBD1 (6 bases). Looked up from germline, CDR1 is LNHDA and CDR2 is SQIVND (reference sequence). There are 13 residues in the CDR3. V was cut by 7 bases and J by 5 bases, with 14 bases left in between. The CDR3 nucleotides read TGTGCCAGTAAGGAAGGGGGGGTTACTGAAGCTTTCTTT. Protein sequence: CASKEGGVTEAFF.

The gene calls are TRBV11-2 and TRBJ1-3, with D perhaps TRBD1 (5 bases). Germline CDR1 is SGHAT and CDR2 is FQNNGV. CDR3 length: 16 amino acids. V lost 5 bases to trimming and J lost 0 bases, with 14 bases between them. The CDR3 sequence: CASSLTTGTSGNTIYF. In nucleotides, the CDR3 is TGTGCCAGCAGCCTTACAACAGGAACCTCTGGAAACACCATATATTTT.

The rearrangement uses TRBV30 and TRBJ2-7; the D gene is possibly TRBD1 (6 bases). The CDR3 has 13 residues. Germline V gene sequence: CDR1 GTSNPN, CDR2 SVGIG (reference sequence). V gave up 7 bases and J gave up 0 bases, with 13 bases separating them. The CDR3 protein is CALGGLFSYEQYF. The CDR3 region has the DNA TGTGCCTTAGGGGGTCTGTTCTCCTACGAGCAGTACTTC.

The chain recombines TRBV7-9 with TRBJ1-5, with no clear D. Germline loops: CDR1 SEHNR, CDR2 FQNEAQ (reference sequence). The CDR3 spans 14 residues. V was clipped by 5 bases and J by 3 bases, with 11 bases between them. CDR3 protein: CASSPDGFNQPQHF. In DNA form, the CDR3 reads TGTGCCAGCAGCCCGGACGGATTCAATCAGCCCCAGCATTTT.

CDR3 amino acids: CASAGAAHNYGYTF. In nucleotides, the CDR3 is TGTGCCAGCGCCGGGGCCGCTCATAACTATGGCTACACCTTC. V and J are TRBV2 and TRBJ1-2; D might be TRBD1 (5 bases). V was shortened by 8 bases and J by 1 base, with 14 bases between the two germline ends. The CDR3 runs to 14 residues. Germline V gene sequence: CDR1 SNHLY, CDR2 FYNNEI. Variable domain in full (rest from reference TRBV2 and TRBJ1-2): EPEVTQTPSHQVTQMGQEVILRCVPISNHLYFYWYRQILGQKVEFLVSFYNNEISEKSEIFDDQFSVERPDGSNFTLKIRSTKLEDSAMYFCASAGAAHNYGYTFGSGTRLTVV.

This chain connects TRBV2 to TRBJ2-7; 13 nucleotides align to TRBD2. The ends lost 6 bases at V and 4 bases at J; junction bases unmatched: 6. The germline V gene has CDR1 SNHLY and CDR2 FYNNEI. This CDR3 comprises 15 residues. DNA of the CDR3: TGTGCCAGCAGGGACGGACTAGCGGGAGTGTACGAGCAGTACTTC. Its translation is CASRDGLAGVYEQYF.

The V call is TRBV15, the J call TRBJ2-7; possibly TRBD1 for D (5 bases). In germline, CDR1 is LNHNV, CDR2 YYDKDF (reference sequence). This CDR3 region has 13 residues. V shed 1 base and J shed 3 bases, with 7 bases lying between them. CDR3 coding DNA: TGTGCCACCAGCAGAGGCAGGGTCTACGAGCAGTACTTC. This sequence encodes CATSRGRVYEQYF.

The chain is built from TRBV28 and TRBJ1-4, with a weak D call TRBD1 (5 bases). CDR3 length equals 15 residues. The V end lost 0 bases, the J end lost 8 bases, and 13 bases lay between the germline ends. Germline assignment: CDR1 MDHEN and CDR2 SYDVKM. CDR3 amino acids: CASSLWSQGSEKLFF. As DNA, the CDR3 is TGTGCCAGCAGTTTATGGAGCCAGGGTAGCGAAAAACTGTTTTTT.

The CDR3 DNA reads as TGTGCCAGCAGCGTAGGCCCCGGACCTACCTACGAGCAGTACTTC. It encodes CASSVGPGPTYEQYF. The chain carries TRBV9 and TRBJ2-7; D unresolved. CDR3 size: 15 residues. V was clipped by 0 bases and J by 2 bases, with 12 bases between them. CDR1 is SGDLS, CDR2 YYNGEE, per germline.

V usage is TRBV9 and J usage is TRBJ2-7; a weak D match, TRBD2 (5 bases). CDR3 length: 12 amino acids. V dropped 4 bases and J dropped 3 bases, with 8 bases sitting between them. CDR1 SGDLS and CDR2 YYNGEE come from the germline V gene. The CDR3: CASSPGNYEQYF. As DNA, the CDR3 is TGTGCCAGCAGCCCGGGGAACTACGAGCAGTACTTC.

This clone was seen a single time. V and J are TRBV2 and TRBJ2-7, with D perhaps TRBD2 (6 bases). The CDR3 has 13 residues. V dropped 7 bases and J dropped 2 bases, with 12 bases sitting between them. CDR1 and CDR2 from the germline V gene are SNHLY and FYNNEI. CDR3 protein: CASIARLAYEQYF. The CDR3 DNA reads as TGTGCCAGCATAGCGAGACTAGCCTACGAGCAGTACTTC.

The chain combines TRBV9 with TRBJ2-5; TRBD2 agrees at 7 bases. Germline values: CDR1 SGDLS, CDR2 YYNGEE. The V segment lost 2 bases and the J segment 4 bases; nucleotides outside the gene matches: 8. This CDR3 spans 15 amino acids. Written as DNA, the CDR3 is TGTGCCAGCAGCGTGTGGGCGGGAGAATTAGAGACCCAGTACTTC. Its translation is CASSVWAGELETQYF.

This clone was picked up one time. The chain is built from TRBV9 and TRBJ2-5; D might be TRBD2 (6 bases). This CDR3 comprises 14 residues. Germline-derived CDR1 and CDR2 are SGDLS and YYNGEE. With 4 bases removed from V and 5 bases from J, the gap between germline ends came to 15 bases. CDR3 region: CASSPSRGGETQYF. CDR3 nucleotide sequence: TGTGCCAGCAGCCCTAGCAGAGGAGGGGAGACCCAGTACTTC.

The CDR3 coding sequence is TGCGCCAGCAGCTTGGCCGAACTTCCTTTCTCCTACGAGCAGTACTTC. Translation gives CASSLAELPFSYEQYF. The J gene is TRBJ2-7, the V gene TRBV5-1, with unresolved D. The V end was cut by 0 bases, the J end by 0 bases, with 13 bases between. CDR1 is SGHRS, CDR2 YFSETQ, per germline. The CDR3 runs to 16 residues. Supplemented by reference TRBV5-1 and TRBJ2-7, the full variable domain reads KAGVTQTPRYLIKTRGQQVTLSCSPISGHRSVSWYQQTPGQGLQFLFEYFSETQRNKGNFPGRFSGRQFSNSRSEMNVSTLELGDSALYLCASSLAELPFSYEQYFGPGTRLTVT.

In its sample, this clone was seen a few times. The V gene is TRBV5-6, the J gene TRBJ2-7, with D tentatively TRBD2 (5 bases). The CDR3 extends over 15 amino acids. Germline CDR1 and CDR2: SGHDT and YYEEEE. Deletions cut 0 bases from V and 7 bases from J, with 17 bases between. The CDR3: CASSLGGLAAREQYF. The CDR3 DNA sequence: TGTGCCAGCAGCTTGGGTGGGCTAGCTGCTCGGGAGCAGTACTTC.

This chain links TRBV7-9 with TRBJ2-5; D might be TRBD1 (5 bases). V lost 4 bases and J lost 3, with 6 bases in between. This CDR3 is 12 amino acids long. The V gene's germline CDR1 is SEHNR and CDR2 FQNEAQ (reference sequence). This CDR3 reads CASSSREETQYF. The CDR3 region has the DNA TGTGCCAGCAGCTCCAGGGAAGAGACCCAGTACTTC.

V usage is TRBV28 and J usage is TRBJ1-2, with D perhaps TRBD1 (6 bases). V lost 7 bases and J 4 bases, leaving 13 bases between the germline ends. Germline V gene data show CDR1 as MDHEN and CDR2 as SYDVKM. This CDR3 spans 13 amino acids. Here the CDR3 reads CASISGEFYGYTF. CDR3 in DNA: TGTGCCAGCATTTCAGGGGAATTCTATGGCTACACCTTC.

The rearrangement uses TRBV4-2 and TRBJ2-2, with D possibly TRBD1 on 6 matching bases. The length of the CDR3 is 17 residues. Germline loops: CDR1 LGHNA, CDR2 YNFKEQ. Deletions cut 3 bases from V and 6 bases from J, with 20 bases between. CDR3 in amino acids: CASSHPPPQGRAGELFF. In DNA, the CDR3 is TGTGCCAGCAGCCACCCCCCCCCACAGGGACGAGCCGGGGAGCTGTTTTTT.

The rearrangement links TRBV28 to TRBJ1-2, with D maybe TRBD1 (6 bases). CDR1 is MDHEN and CDR2 is SYDVKM in the germline V gene. CDR3 size: 13 residues. The V end lost 7 bases, the J end lost 5 bases, and 14 bases lay between the germline ends. The CDR3 coding sequence is TGTGCCAGCAAGGGGGTTGGAGCTTATGGCTACACCTTC. Amino acids: CASKGVGAYGYTF.

The chain is built from TRBV19 and TRBJ2-1, with D hard to call. Trimming cost V 5 bases and J 3 bases, with 8 bases left between them. The germline gives CDR1 LNHDA, CDR2 SQIVND (reference sequence). CDR3 length equals 13 residues. The CDR3 DNA is TGTGCCAGTAGTCTAGGCAGCTACAATGAGCAGTTCTTC. Amino acids: CASSLGSYNEQFF.

This clone was seen only once. The chain has TRBV2 and TRBJ2-7, with a possible D match to TRBD1 (6 bases). The CDR3 consists of 15 residues. CDR1 and CDR2 from the germline V gene are SNHLY and FYNNEI. V lost 5 bases and J 2 bases, leaving 16 bases between the germline ends. The CDR3 nucleotides are TGTGCCAGCAGTCTCAATCAGGGGACCGCCTACGAGCAGTACTTC. Protein: CASSLNQGTAYEQYF.

The V and J genes are TRBV29-1 and TRBJ1-1; D is uncertain. V was cut by 7 bases and J by 0 bases, with 15 bases left in between. Germline lookup yields CDR1 SQVTM and CDR2 ANQGSEA. This CDR3 has 14 amino acids. The CDR3 loop reads CSAREMEMNTEAFF. The DNA of the CDR3 is TGCAGCGCACGAGAGATGGAGATGAACACTGAAGCTTTCTTT. The entire variable domain, with the rest obtained from reference TRBV29-1 and TRBJ1-1, is as follows: SAVISQKPSRDICQRGTSLTIQCQVDSQVTMMFWYRQQPGQSLTLIATANQGSEATYESGFVIDKFPISRPNLTFSTLTVSNMSPEDSSIYLCSAREMEMNTEAFFGQGTRLTVV.

A single count supports this clone. The chain couples TRBV5-7 to TRBJ2-7; tentatively, D is TRBD1 or TRBD2 (6 bases each). TRBV5-7 is an ORF, and what it does is uncertain. The CDR3 is 15 amino acids. V dropped 1 base and J dropped 1 base, with 12 bases sitting between them. CDR3 DNA sequence: TGTGCCAGCAGCTTGCGGGGGCCTATGTCCTACGAGCAGTACTTC. Protein: CASSLRGPMSYEQYF.

This clone was counted once. J is TRBJ2-1 and V is TRBV7-8; no definite D call. V dropped 4 bases and J dropped 6 bases, with 7 bases sitting between them. The V gene's germline CDR1 is SGHVS and CDR2 FQNEAQ. The CDR3 contains 12 residues. Here the CDR3 reads CASSSGSNEQFF. The DNA of the CDR3 is TGTGCCAGCAGCTCCGGGTCCAATGAGCAGTTCTTC.

This chain links TRBV11-2 with TRBJ1-3, with 12 nucleotides matching TRBD1. Germline lookup yields CDR1 SGHAT and CDR2 FQNNGV. V trimming: 6 bases; J trimming: 0 bases; junction bases outside the gene matches: 6. This CDR3 region has 17 residues. The CDR3 DNA sequence: TGTGCCAGCAGACATCGGGACAGGGGGCTCTCTGGAAACACCATATATTTT. This sequence encodes CASRHRDRGLSGNTIYF.

The J gene is TRBJ1-2, the V gene TRBV19, with 9 bases matching TRBD1. The CDR3 sequence is 13 residues long. The J segment lost 2 bases and the V segment lost 10 bases, leaving 5 bases of the junction unmatched. Per germline, CDR1 LNHDA and CDR2 SQIVND (reference sequence). The CDR3 sequence is CAIWDRENYGYTF. CDR3 in DNA: TGTGCCATTTGGGACAGGGAGAACTATGGCTACACCTTC.

The chain uses TRBV5-6 and TRBJ2-1; 7 positions match TRBD2. Germline CDR1 SGHDT, CDR2 YYEEEE. The CDR3 loop spans 16 amino acids. V lost 0 bases and J lost 1; bases outside the gene matches: 4. The DNA of the CDR3 is TGTGCCAGCAGCTTGGACCCAGCGGGGTCCTACAATGAGCAGTTCTTC. The encoded protein is CASSLDPAGSYNEQFF.

V gene TRBV5-6 combines with J gene TRBJ1-1; D perhaps matches TRBD1 (5 bases). Germline V gene sequence: CDR1 SGHDT, CDR2 YYEEEE. The CDR3 contains 15 residues. Deletions cut 0 bases from V and 2 bases from J, with 11 bases between. CDR3 residues: CASSLVPRGNTEAFF. CDR3 sequence (DNA): TGTGCCAGCAGCTTGGTTCCGAGGGGTAACACTGAAGCTTTCTTT.